The 28 T cell receptor beta chains in this list originate from one sample, sequenced in a study of shared clonotypes between healthy human individuals (dated by TCRdb to the early 2020s). The method was the immunoSEQ multiplex PCR assay. Drawn from immuneACCESS, this table holds only the in-frame rearrangements with V and J called that TCRdb kept. Clones are partly lost; checked studies trace under half to an unresolved V gene and leave the rest unexplained. The sample table holds 700,000 to 950,000 clones, of which around 96% were seen once. About 0.22% of the sample belongs to the ten largest clones. For the CD8 naive samples, CD45RO-negative cells were positively selected for CCR7, yielding a CD45RA+CCR7+ population from which TemRA cells were excluded. The source material was naive CD8+ T cells sorted from blood. What the cell subset or site label conveys for this sample: CD45RA+CCR7+. Receptors were obtained from a man aged 25-45 years in good health.

The gene calls are TRBV7-9 and TRBJ2-7, with a weak D call TRBD1 (6 bases). CDR1 SEHNR and CDR2 FQNEAQ come from the germline V gene (reference sequence). V was trimmed by 1 base and J by 3 bases, leaving 10 bases between them. The CDR3 has 14 amino acids. The DNA for the CDR3 is TGTGCCAGCAGCTTAGGGGACATTAACTACGAGCAGTACTTC. As protein: CASSLGDINYEQYF.

V and J are TRBV6-1 and TRBJ2-2; 11 nucleotides align to TRBD2. Germline V gene lookup returns CDR1 MNHNS and CDR2 SASEGT. Trimming at V came to 2 bases and at J to 5 bases, leaving 7 bases not matched to a gene. This CDR3 is 17 amino acids long. This chain's CDR3 is CASSEHSGRALTGELFF. CDR3 in DNA: TGTGCCAGCAGTGAACATAGCGGGAGGGCCTTGACCGGGGAGCTGTTTTTT.

This clone was detected once. The chain uses TRBV5-1 and TRBJ1-2, with D unresolved. Germline CDR1 SGHRS, CDR2 YFSETQ. V lost 3 bases and J lost 8, with 14 bases in between. The CDR3 sequence is 13 residues long. CDR3 loop: CASSSEGSGGYTF. The CDR3 nucleotides read TGCGCCAGCAGCTCCGAAGGTTCGGGAGGCTACACCTTC.

J is TRBJ1-2 and V is TRBV9, with D possibly matching TRBD1 (5 bases). This CDR3 contains 15 residues. Trimming cost V 3 bases and J 5 bases, with 17 bases left between them. Germline CDR1 SGDLS, CDR2 YYNGEE. This chain's CDR3 is CASSARDPPIYGYTF. DNA for the CDR3: TGTGCCAGCAGCGCCCGGGACCCCCCCATATATGGCTACACCTTC.

This chain uses TRBV7-9 with TRBJ1-3; D uncertain. Germline CDR1 SEHNR, CDR2 FQNEAQ (reference sequence). CDR3 length: 13 residues. The V end lost 4 bases, the J end lost 4 bases, and 8 bases lay between the germline ends. The CDR3 coding sequence is TGTGCCAGCAGCTCTTGGCAGGGAAACACCATATATTTT. As protein: CASSSWQGNTIYF.

This clone is a singleton in its sample. V usage is TRBV5-1 and J usage is TRBJ2-7; D gene ambiguous. The CDR3 runs 12 residues. The germline gives CDR1 SGHRS, CDR2 YFSETQ. Between the trimmed V and J ends, which lost 0 bases and 3 bases, there was a span of 4 bases. The CDR3 loop is CASSLARYEQYF. DNA for the CDR3: TGCGCCAGCAGCTTGGCTCGCTACGAGCAGTACTTC.

This clone was counted a few times. This chain joins TRBV28 and TRBJ1-5, with D maybe TRBD1 (5 bases). Germline values: CDR1 MDHEN, CDR2 SYDVKM. CDR3 size: 15 residues. V lost 7 bases, J lost 5 bases, and 18 bases lay in between. The DNA for the CDR3 is TGTGCCAGCACTCCCTGGGGGGATTGGGATCAGCCCCAGCATTTT. Its translation: CASTPWGDWDQPQHF.

This rearrangement joins TRBV5-4 to TRBJ1-1; the D is unclear. V lost 4 bases, J lost 1 base, and 8 bases lay in between. Germline assignment: CDR1 SGHNT and CDR2 YYREEE (reference sequence). This CDR3 comprises 13 residues. In nucleotides, the CDR3 is TGTGCCAGCAGCGATCGGGAGAACACTGAAGCTTTCTTT. Its protein is CASSDRENTEAFF.

The chain carries TRBV2 and TRBJ1-5; tentative D call: TRBD1 (5 bases). The CDR3 is 14 amino acids. CDR1 SNHLY and CDR2 FYNNEI come from the germline V gene. V dropped 3 bases and J dropped 6 bases, with 12 bases sitting between them. The CDR3 DNA reads TGTGCCAGCAGTGAGGCAGGGAACCTTCAGCCCCAGCATTTT. It codes for CASSEAGNLQPQHF.

The CDR3 nucleotides are TGTGCCAGCAGCTCAAACTTAGGGCCAGAATCCTACGAGCAGTACTTC. It encodes CASSSNLGPESYEQYF. The V call is TRBV7-9, the J call TRBJ2-7; D gene ambiguous. The CDR3 extends over 16 amino acids. Germline lookup yields CDR1 SEHNR and CDR2 FQNEAQ (reference sequence). The V and J ends lost 4 bases and 1 base respectively, with 17 bases between them.

Concerning this clone: Other DNA variants within this sample encode the same CDR3. J is TRBJ1-5 and V is TRBV5-1, with no clear D. CDR3 size: 15 residues. The germline CDR1 and CDR2 sequences are SGHRS and YFSETQ. V was clipped by 0 bases and J by 0 bases, with 7 bases between them. DNA for the CDR3: TGCGCCAGCAGCTTGGGACAAAATAGCAATCAGCCCCAGCATTTT. This sequence encodes CASSLGQNSNQPQHF.

V gene TRBV2 combines with J gene TRBJ2-1, with TRBD1 matching 7 bases. This CDR3 is 12 amino acids long. J lost 5 bases, V lost 7 bases, and 2 bases had no gene match. CDR1 and CDR2 from the germline V gene are SNHLY and FYNNEI. The CDR3 protein is CASIGTDNEQFF. The CDR3, as DNA: TGTGCCAGCATAGGGACAGACAATGAGCAGTTCTTC. Supplemented by reference TRBV2 and TRBJ2-1, the full variable domain reads EPEVTQTPSHQVTQMGQEVILRCVPISNHLYFYWYRQILGQKVEFLVSFYNNEISEKSEIFDDQFSVERPDGSNFTLKIRSTKLEDSAMYFCASIGTDNEQFFGPGTRLTVL.

This chain links TRBV7-4 with TRBJ2-7, with D unresolved. Germline-derived CDR1 and CDR2 are SGHVT and SQSDAQ. V was trimmed by 4 bases and J by 3 bases, leaving 31 bases between them. The CDR3 contains 20 residues. Here the CDR3 reads CASSYPDWEASVGWDYEQYF. The CDR3, as DNA: TGTGCCAGCAGCTACCCCGACTGGGAAGCGTCCGTGGGGTGGGACTACGAGCAGTACTTC.

This rearrangement joins TRBV10-3 to TRBJ1-3; D ambiguous. The CDR3 has 17 residues. The ends were cut back, 3 bases at V and 1 base at J, with 16 bases in the middle. Per the germline V gene, CDR1 is ENHRY and CDR2 is SYGVKD. CDR3 region: CAISDFGIGESGNTIYF. The DNA for the CDR3 is TGTGCCATCAGTGACTTCGGCATCGGAGAATCTGGAAACACCATATATTTT.

The chain is built from TRBV5-5 and TRBJ2-1, with D perhaps TRBD2 (6 bases). Germline V gene lookup returns CDR1 SGHKS and CDR2 YYEKEE (reference sequence). The V and J ends lost 4 bases and 2 bases respectively, with 10 bases between them. The CDR3 length is 14 residues. In DNA, the CDR3 is TGTGCCAGCAGCGGCGGGACTCCCTACAATGAGCAGTTCTTC. Translated, it gives CASSGGTPYNEQFF.

The rearrangement joins TRBV27 to TRBJ2-3, with 9 nucleotides matching TRBD1. Germline CDR1 reads MNHEY; CDR2 reads SMNVEV (reference sequence). This CDR3 has 14 residues. With V trimmed by 2 bases and J by 5 bases, 2 bases remained unmatched. In DNA form, the CDR3 reads TGTGCCAGCAGTTTAACGACAGGGGGAGATACGCAGTATTTT. Translated, it gives CASSLTTGGDTQYF.

The chain joins TRBV11-1 to TRBJ2-3; D remains unclear. Trimming took off 3 bases at V and 2 bases at J, with 6 bases between the two ends. The CDR3 has 13 residues. Germline V gene lookup returns CDR1 SGHAT and CDR2 FQDESV (reference sequence). Written as DNA, the CDR3 is TGTGCCAGCAGCTTCTTGAACACAGATACGCAGTATTTT. It specifies CASSFLNTDTQYF.

This clone appeared a few times. The chain recombines TRBV4-2 with TRBJ2-3, with TRBD2 as a possible D gene (5 bases). The ends were cut back, 0 bases at V and 2 bases at J, with 15 bases in the middle. CDR3 length equals 17 residues. Germline CDR1 is LGHNA and CDR2 is YNFKEQ. The CDR3 spells CASSQDGLTTFTDTQYF. The CDR3 DNA sequence: TGTGCCAGCAGCCAAGATGGACTGACCACATTCACAGATACGCAGTATTTT.

The J gene is TRBJ2-2, the V gene TRBV6-1, with D possibly being TRBD1 or TRBD2 (5 bases each). The length of the CDR3 is 15 residues. Germline CDR1 is MNHNS and CDR2 is SASEGT. The V and J ends lost 6 bases and 0 bases respectively, with 11 bases between them. The DNA for the CDR3 is TGTGCCAGCAGGGCTGGGGGTTCGAACACCGGGGAGCTGTTTTTT. Amino acid sequence: CASRAGGSNTGELFF.

The rearrangement uses TRBV28 and TRBJ2-1; D is uncertain. Trimming removed 4 bases from V and 3 bases from J, with 7 bases in between. Per the germline V gene, CDR1 is MDHEN and CDR2 is SYDVKM. The CDR3 is 13 amino acids. This CDR3 reads CASSSPYYNEQFF. The DNA for the CDR3 is TGTGCCAGCAGTTCCCCGTACTACAATGAGCAGTTCTTC.

The chain has TRBV9 and TRBJ2-7; 12 bases align to TRBD2. Per germline, CDR1 SGDLS and CDR2 YYNGEE. Germline trimming cut 4 bases from V and 3 bases from J; bases unmatched to any gene: 5. The CDR3 sequence is 15 residues long. The CDR3 is CASSFETSGSYEQYF. The CDR3 DNA sequence: TGTGCCAGCAGCTTCGAGACTAGCGGGAGCTACGAGCAGTACTTC.

J is TRBJ2-2 and V is TRBV28; D not certain. Trimming took off 8 bases at V and 3 bases at J, with 7 bases between the two ends. CDR3 length: 12 amino acids. Per the germline V gene, CDR1 is MDHEN and CDR2 is SYDVKM. CDR3 in DNA: TGTGCCAGCCAAGCCTACACCGGGGAGCTGTTTTTT. Its protein is CASQAYTGELFF.

This sequence joins TRBV30 and TRBJ2-7; 7 bases are shared with TRBD2. CDR1 and CDR2 (germline): GTSNPN, SVGIG (reference sequence). Germline trimming cut 0 bases from V and 4 bases from J; bases unmatched to any gene: 9. The CDR3 extends over 15 amino acids. This CDR3 is CAWSVWLAEDYEQYF. In DNA, the CDR3 is TGTGCCTGGAGTGTATGGCTAGCGGAGGATTACGAGCAGTACTTC.

The V and J genes are TRBV7-2 and TRBJ2-7; D ambiguous. CDR1 and CDR2 (germline): SGHTA, FQGNSA. V was pared by 3 bases and J by 2 bases, with 8 bases between. This CDR3 has 13 amino acids. CDR3 bases: TGTGCCAGCAGCTTTATATCCCCCTACGAGCAGTACTTC. The encoded protein is CASSFISPYEQYF.

The gene calls are TRBV5-2 and TRBJ2-6; TRBD2, the D gene given by the table, was not confirmed from the DNA. TRBV5-2 is shown as a pseudogene. This CDR3 region has 17 residues. CDR3: CASNHRSTQSRANVLTF. DNA of the CDR3: TGTGCCAGCAATCACCGGAGTACACAAAGTCGGGCCAACGTCCTGACTTTC.

The chain joins TRBV4-3 to TRBJ2-4; D gene uncertain. The V end lost 2 bases, the J end lost 0 bases, and 20 bases lay between the germline ends. This CDR3 is built from 19 residues. The germline CDR1 and CDR2 sequences are LGHNA and YSLEER. The DNA of the CDR3 is TGCGCCAGCAGCCAATGGAGTACATTGGGTAGAGTAGCCAAAAACATTCAGTACTTC. Its protein is CASSQWSTLGRVAKNIQYF.

V is TRBV30 and J is TRBJ2-1; 15 bases are a match to TRBD2. The CDR3 is made up of 15 amino acids. After removal of 4 bases from V and 6 bases from J, the junction contained 4 bases not matched to a gene. Germline CDR1 and CDR2: GTSNPN and SVGIG (reference sequence). The CDR3 region has the DNA TGTGCCTGGACAGGGGGACTAGCGGGAGGCAATGAGCAGTTCTTC. This gives the protein CAWTGGLAGGNEQFF.

The V and J genes are TRBV27 and TRBJ2-3; no definite D call. CDR3 length: 10 amino acids. With 8 bases removed from V and 6 bases from J, the gap between germline ends came to 6 bases. The germline gives CDR1 MNHEY, CDR2 SMNVEV (reference sequence). In nucleotides, the CDR3 is TGTGCCAGCGGTGGGGATACGCAGTATTTT. Protein product: CASGGDTQYF.